Listed here is a single TCR beta chain. The antigen is undetermined. The PCR used 60 Vbeta and 13 Jbeta primers. Data came from immunoSEQ multiplex PCR; TCRdb stores just in-frame clones and leaves some out. The sample has approximately 110,000 clones, approximately 70% seen once. These data belong to a study of cytomegalovirus exposure and HLA in healthy donors. In the study overall: The roughly 100 million unique TCR beta sequences, from roughly 170 million T cells, were found by an earlier analysis. Findings and caveats of the study: TCR beta sequences reportedly predicted most subjects' HLA-A and HLA-B alleles accurately. A later analysis found that most CMV-associated TCR beta chains appeared HLA-restricted.

Sequencing was done on a sample of PBMCs. The sequence was obtained from a woman in her 30s in good health and CMV-seronegative.

The chain's CDR3 is CASSSRVNTEAFF. The CDR3 bases are TGTGCCAGTAGTTCCAGGGTGAACACTGAAGCTTTCTTT. The chain couples TRBV19 to TRBJ1-1; possibly TRBD1 for D (5 bases). The germline V gene encodes CDR1 LNHDA and CDR2 SQIVND (reference sequence). The CDR3 runs 13 residues. The V gene lost 5 bases and the J gene lost 0 bases, with 7 bases spanning the gap.